This T cell receptor (beta chain) was retrieved from a study of cytomegalovirus exposure and HLA in healthy donors. In the study overall: Genotyping showed around 80% of roughly 400 donors falling in the Caucasian-associated ancestry cluster.

Looked up from germline, CDR1 is MNHEY and CDR2 is SMNVEV (reference sequence). The CDR3 consists of 14 residues. V shed 5 bases, J shed 12 bases, and the junction held 8 bases outside the gene matches. Primers included in the PCR were 60 Vbeta and 13 Jbeta primers. TCRdb keeps only in-frame clones here, not all; method: immunoSEQ multiplex PCR. Of fewer than 85,000 clones listed, 65% to 90% are singletons. The sample consisted of PBMCs. The V and J genes are TRBV27 and TRBJ2-1; 12 bases line up with TRBD1. The TCR originated in a man aged 65 to 85 in good health and CMV-seropositive. CDR3 sequence reads: CASSPSGTGGSQFF. The CDR3 DNA reads TGTGCCAGCAGTCCAAGTGGGACAGGGGGCTCGCAGTTCTTC.